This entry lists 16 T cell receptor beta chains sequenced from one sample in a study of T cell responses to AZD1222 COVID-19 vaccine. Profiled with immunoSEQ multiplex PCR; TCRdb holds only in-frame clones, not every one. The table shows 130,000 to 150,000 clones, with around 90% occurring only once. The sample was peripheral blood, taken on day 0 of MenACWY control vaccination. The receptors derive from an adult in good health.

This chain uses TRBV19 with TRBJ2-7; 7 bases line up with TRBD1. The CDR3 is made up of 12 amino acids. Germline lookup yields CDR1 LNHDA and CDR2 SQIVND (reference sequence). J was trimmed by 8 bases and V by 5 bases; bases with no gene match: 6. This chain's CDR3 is CASSEAGGKQYF. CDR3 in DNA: TGTGCCAGTAGTGAGGCAGGGGGAAAGCAGTACTTC.

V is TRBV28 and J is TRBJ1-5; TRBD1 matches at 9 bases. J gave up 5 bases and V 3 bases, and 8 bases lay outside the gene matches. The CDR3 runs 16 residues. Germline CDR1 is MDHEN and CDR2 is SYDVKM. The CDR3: CASSFPGTGSHQPQHF. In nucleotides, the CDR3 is TGTGCCAGCAGTTTCCCCGGGACAGGGTCTCATCAGCCCCAGCATTTT. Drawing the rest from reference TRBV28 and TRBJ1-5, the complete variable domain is DVKVTQSSRYLVKRTGEKVFLECVQDMDHENMFWYRQDPGLGLRLIYFSYDVKMKEKGDIPEGYSVSREKKERFSLILESASTNQTSMYLCASSFPGTGSHQPQHFGDGTRLSIL.

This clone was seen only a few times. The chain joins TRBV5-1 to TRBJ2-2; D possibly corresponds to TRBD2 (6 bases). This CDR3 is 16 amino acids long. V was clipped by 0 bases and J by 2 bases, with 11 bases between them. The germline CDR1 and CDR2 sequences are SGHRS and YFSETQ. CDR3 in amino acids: CASSLGREYNTGELFF. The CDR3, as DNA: TGCGCCAGCAGCTTGGGTCGGGAGTACAACACCGGGGAGCTGTTTTTT.

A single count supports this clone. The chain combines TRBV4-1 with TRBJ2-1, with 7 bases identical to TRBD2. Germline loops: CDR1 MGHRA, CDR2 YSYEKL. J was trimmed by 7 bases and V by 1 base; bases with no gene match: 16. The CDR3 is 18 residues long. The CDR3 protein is CASSQVEGGFSFRNEQFF. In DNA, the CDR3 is TGCGCCAGCAGCCAAGTGGAGGGAGGGTTTAGCTTCAGGAATGAGCAGTTCTTC.

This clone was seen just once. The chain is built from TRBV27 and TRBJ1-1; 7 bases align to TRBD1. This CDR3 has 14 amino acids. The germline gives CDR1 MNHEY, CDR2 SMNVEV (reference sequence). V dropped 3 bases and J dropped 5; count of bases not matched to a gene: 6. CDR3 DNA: TGTGCCAGCAGTTTGCGACAGGGAAGGACTGAAGCTTTCTTT. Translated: CASSLRQGRTEAFF.

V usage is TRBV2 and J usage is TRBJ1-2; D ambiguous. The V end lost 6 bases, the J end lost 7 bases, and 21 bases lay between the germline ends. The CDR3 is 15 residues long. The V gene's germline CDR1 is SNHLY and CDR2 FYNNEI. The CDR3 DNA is TGTGCCAGCAGCAAGGAAGGAAGCCGGGTGGCTGGCTACACCTTC. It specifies CASSKEGSRVAGYTF.

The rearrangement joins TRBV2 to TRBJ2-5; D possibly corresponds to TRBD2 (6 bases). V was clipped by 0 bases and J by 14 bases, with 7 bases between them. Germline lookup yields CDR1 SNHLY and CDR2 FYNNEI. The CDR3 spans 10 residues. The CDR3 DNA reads TGTGCCAGCAGTGAAGCAGGACTATACTTC. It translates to CASSEAGLYF.

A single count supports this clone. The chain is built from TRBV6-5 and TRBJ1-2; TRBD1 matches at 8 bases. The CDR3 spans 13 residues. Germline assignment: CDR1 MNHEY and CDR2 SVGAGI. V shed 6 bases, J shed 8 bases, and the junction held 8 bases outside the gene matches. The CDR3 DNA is TGTGCCAGCAGCAGGACAGGGTTGAGCGGCTACACCTTC. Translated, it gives CASSRTGLSGYTF.

The CDR3 region has the DNA TGTGCCAGCTCACCTTGGGAGGAGACTGAAGCTTTCTTT. It yields the protein CASSPWEETEAFF. The J gene is TRBJ1-1, the V gene TRBV18; D uncertain. Germline CDR1 and CDR2: KGHSH and LQKENI. Trimming removed 3 bases at V and 5 bases at J, with 10 bases between. This CDR3 contains 13 residues.

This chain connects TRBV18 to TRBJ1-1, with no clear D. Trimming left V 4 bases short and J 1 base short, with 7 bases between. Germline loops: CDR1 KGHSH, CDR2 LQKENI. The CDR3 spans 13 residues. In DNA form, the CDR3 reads TGTGCCAGCTCACGGGGAAAGAACACTGAAGCTTTCTTT. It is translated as CASSRGKNTEAFF. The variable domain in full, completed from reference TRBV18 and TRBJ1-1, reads NAGVMQNPRHLVRRRGQEARLRCSPMKGHSHVYWYRQLPEEGLKFMVYLQKENIIDESGMPKERFSAEFPKEGPSILRIQQVVRGDSAAYFCASSRGKNTEAFFGQGTRLTVV.

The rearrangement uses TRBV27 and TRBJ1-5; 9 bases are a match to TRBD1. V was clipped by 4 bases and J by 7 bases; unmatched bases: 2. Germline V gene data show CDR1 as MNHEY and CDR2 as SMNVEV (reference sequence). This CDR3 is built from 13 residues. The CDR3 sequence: CASSSQGAQPQHF. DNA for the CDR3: TGTGCCAGCAGTTCACAGGGGGCACAGCCCCAGCATTTT.

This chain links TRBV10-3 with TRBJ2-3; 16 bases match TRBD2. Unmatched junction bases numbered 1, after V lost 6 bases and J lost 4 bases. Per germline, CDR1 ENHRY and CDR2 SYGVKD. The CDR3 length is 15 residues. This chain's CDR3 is CAIRGLAGGADTQYF. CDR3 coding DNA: TGTGCCATCAGGGGACTAGCGGGGGGGGCAGATACGCAGTATTTT.

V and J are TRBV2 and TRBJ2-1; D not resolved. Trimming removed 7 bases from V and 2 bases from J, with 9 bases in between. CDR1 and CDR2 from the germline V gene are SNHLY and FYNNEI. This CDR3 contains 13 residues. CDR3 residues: CASNPRAYNEQFF. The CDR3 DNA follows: TGTGCCAGCAACCCCCGGGCCTACAATGAGCAGTTCTTC.

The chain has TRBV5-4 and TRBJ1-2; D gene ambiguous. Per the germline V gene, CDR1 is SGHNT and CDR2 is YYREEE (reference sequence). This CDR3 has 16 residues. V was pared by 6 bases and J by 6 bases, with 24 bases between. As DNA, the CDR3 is TGTGCCAGCACCCGGGTGGTATCAATTGGGGAGGATGGCTACACCTTC. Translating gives CASTRVVSIGEDGYTF.

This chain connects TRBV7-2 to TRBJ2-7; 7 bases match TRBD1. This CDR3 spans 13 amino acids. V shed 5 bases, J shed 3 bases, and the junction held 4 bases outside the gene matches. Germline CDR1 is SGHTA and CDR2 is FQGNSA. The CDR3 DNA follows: TGTGCCAGCAGCCCCCGACAGGGCTACGAGCAGTACTTC. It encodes CASSPRQGYEQYF. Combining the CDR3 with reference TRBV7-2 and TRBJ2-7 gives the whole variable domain GAGVSQSPSNKVTEKGKDVELRCDPISGHTALYWYRQSLGQGLEFLIYFQGNSAPDKSGLPSDRFSAERTGGSVSTLTIQRTQQEDSAVYLCASSPRQGYEQYFGPGTRLTVT.

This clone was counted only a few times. The CDR3, as DNA: TGTGCCAGCACCCTCGGGGGGGCCTACAATGAGCAGTTCTTC. Its protein is CASTLGGAYNEQFF. The gene calls are TRBV6-5 and TRBJ2-1; 8 nucleotides line up with TRBD2. Trimming at V came to 7 bases and at J to 2 bases, leaving 4 bases not matched to a gene. Germline lookup yields CDR1 MNHEY and CDR2 SVGAGI. This CDR3 has 14 amino acids.